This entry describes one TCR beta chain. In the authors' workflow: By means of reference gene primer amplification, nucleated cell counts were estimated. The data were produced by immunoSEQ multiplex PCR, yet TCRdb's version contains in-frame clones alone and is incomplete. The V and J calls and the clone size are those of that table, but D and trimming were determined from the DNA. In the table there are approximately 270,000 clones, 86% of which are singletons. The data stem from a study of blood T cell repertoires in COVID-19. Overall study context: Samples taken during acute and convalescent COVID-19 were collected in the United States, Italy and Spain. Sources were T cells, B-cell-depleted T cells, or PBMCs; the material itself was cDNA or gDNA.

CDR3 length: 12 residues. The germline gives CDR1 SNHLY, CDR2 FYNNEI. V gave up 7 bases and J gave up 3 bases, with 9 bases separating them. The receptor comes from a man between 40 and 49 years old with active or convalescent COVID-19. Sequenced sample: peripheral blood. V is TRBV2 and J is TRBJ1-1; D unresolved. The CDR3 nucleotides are TGTGCCAGCATGAGCGGCGACACTGAAGCTTTCTTT. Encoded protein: CASMSGDTEAFF.